The 7 T cell receptor beta chains presented below share a single source sample, sequenced in a study of human T cells and chemical hapten exposure. MiXCR, run by TCRdb on the RACE reads, gives a single entry per CDR3 protein. The table has some 90,000 distinct CDR3 sequences, 8.5% seen once. Sample time point: pre-sensitization, week 0. Treatment of the sample: therapeutic diphenylcyclopropenone sensitization with weekly scalp DPC. The sample in question was whole blood, obtained in connection with sensitization to the hapten diphenylcyclopropenone (DPC). The receptor source for this set is a man aged 35-49 years with alopecia areata. Some clones in this sample may be carry-over from other donors' samples.

For this clonotype: Sequence at one end of the junction differs from germline and may be a read error. This sequence joins TRBV29-1 and TRBJ2-3, with 12 bases matching TRBD2. CDR3 length equals 17 residues. CDR1 is SQVTM and CDR2 is ANQGSEA in the germline V gene. The DNA for the CDR3 is TGCAGCGTCGAAGGAGTCGGACTAGCGGGGATCACAGATACGCAGTATTTT. The encoded protein is CSVEGVGLAGITDTQYF.

The chain employs TRBV28 and TRBJ1-6; D might be TRBD1 (5 bases). There are 17 residues in the CDR3. V lost 3 bases, J lost 0 bases, and 12 bases lay in between. CDR1 MDHEN and CDR2 SYDVKM come from the germline V gene. CDR3 sequence reads: CASSLGGFSSYNSPLHF. The CDR3 DNA is TGTGCCAGCAGTTTGGGGGGATTTAGCTCCTATAATTCACCCCTCCACTTT.

This chain joins TRBV6-2 or TRBV6-3 and TRBJ2-3; D is ambiguous. The CDR3 is 11 amino acids. Trimming removed 6 bases from V and 5 bases from J, with 6 bases in between. Per the germline V gene, CDR1 is MNHEY and CDR2 is SVGEGT. The CDR3 DNA is TGTGCCAGCAGCCACCAAGATACGCAGTATTTT. As protein: CASSHQDTQYF.

This clonotype was detected many times. The rearrangement uses TRBV19 and TRBJ1-5, with 10 bases identical to TRBD1. CDR1 is LNHDA, CDR2 SQIVND, per germline (reference sequence). This CDR3 is 14 amino acids long. With 5 bases clipped from V and 2 bases from J, the junction kept 0 bases outside the gene matches. This CDR3 reads CASSGTGGNQPQHF. DNA for the CDR3: TGTGCCAGTAGTGGGACAGGGGGCAATCAGCCCCAGCATTTT.

This clonotype was observed many times. The chain combines TRBV5-6 with TRBJ1-3, with a tentative D call TRBD1 (5 bases). There are 14 residues in the CDR3. Deletions cut 2 bases from V and 2 bases from J, with 8 bases between. From germline, CDR1 is SGHDT and CDR2 YYEEEE. The CDR3 spells CASSFRQTGNTIYF. The CDR3 DNA is TGTGCCAGCAGCTTTAGACAGACTGGAAACACCATATATTTT.

The chain uses TRBV11-1 and TRBJ2-7, with TRBD1 matching 9 bases. The ends lost 5 bases at V and 7 bases at J; junction bases unmatched: 6. Germline CDR1 reads SGHAT; CDR2 reads FQDESV (reference sequence). There are 13 residues in the CDR3. The CDR3 loop reads CASSQTGGGEQYV. The CDR3 DNA is TGTGCCAGCAGCCAAACAGGGGGCGGAGAGCAGTACGTC.

A few counts support this clonotype. The chain has TRBV4-3 and TRBJ2-7; TRBD2 aligns across 7 bases. CDR3 length equals 18 residues. After removal of 1 base from V and 2 bases from J, the junction contained 14 bases not matched to a gene. Germline CDR1 reads LGHNA; CDR2 reads YSLEER. The CDR3 DNA reads TGCGCCAGCAGCCAAGCAACAGCGGGAAATTGGCTTCCCTACGAGCAGTACGTC. Residues: CASSQATAGNWLPYEQYV.